The sequence of this TCR beta chain was determined in a study of OX40 agonist ivuxolimab in advanced cancers. Study context: Participants could have had prior anti-PD-1, anti-PD-L1 or anti-CTLA-4 therapy, and about 40% had some.

The CDR3 is made up of 15 amino acids. V was trimmed by 5 bases and J by 4 bases, leaving 14 bases between them. Germline V CDR1 and CDR2: LNHDA, SQIVND (reference sequence). Details on this clone: Its antigen is currently unknown.

Study results and caveats: The expanded peripheral T cells' antigen specificity was not determined. Clones of CD4+ and CD8+ blood T cells grew by week 6 at doses of 0.1 to 3.0 mg/kg.

Only in-frame clones appear in the TCRdb table, and some are missing; sequencing was by immunoSEQ multiplex PCR. The table has about 18,000 clones, just under 75% seen once. This chain connects TRBV19 to TRBJ1-4; D gene uncertain. The sequencing here drew on CD4+ or CD8+ T cells sorted from blood, taken in a trial of the OX40 agonist ivuxolimab. This clonotype was sampled from an adult with an advanced solid tumor such as melanoma, head and neck, liver or kidney cancer. Written as DNA, the CDR3 is TGTGCCAGTAGTCTAAGAGACACCGATAATGAAAAACTGTTTTTT. Translating it yields CASSLRDTDNEKLFF.